Presented here are 7 T cell receptor beta chains from one specimen sequenced in a study of T cells expressing NK-cell markers. TCRdb re-called the 5' RACE reads and shows each CDR3 protein once, DNA omitted. This repertoire comprises 350,000 to 500,000 distinct CDR3 sequences; its ten largest clones make up 7.3%. Sequenced material: blood T cells: a sorted CD56 or NKG2C T cell subset, CD4+ or CD8+ T cells, or bulk PBMC T cells (not recorded which). All receptors come from a woman between 18 and 75 years old in good health.

This chain uses TRBV4-1 with TRBJ2-7; with no DNA, the TCRdb D assignment of TRBD2 cannot be verified. CDR3 length equals 16 residues. Germline CDR1 and CDR2: MGHRA and YSYEKL. The CDR3 reads CASSHEAGVKSYEQYF.

The V gene is TRBV28, the J gene TRBJ2-2; there is no DNA to check the TCRdb D call of TRBD1. The CDR3 has 13 residues. CDR1 MDHEN and CDR2 SYDVKM come from the germline V gene. CDR3 protein: CASSKQVPGELFF.

The V gene is TRBV20-1, the J gene TRBJ1-1; without DNA, the TCRdb call of TRBD1 cannot be checked. Germline CDR1 DFQATT, CDR2 SNEGSKA (reference sequence). This CDR3 has 17 residues. CDR3 sequence reads: CSASLSLGGHRNTEAFF.

The rearrangement links TRBV19 to TRBJ1-2; checking the TCRdb D call of TRBD1 is not possible without DNA. Germline V gives CDR1 LNHDA, CDR2 SQIVND (reference sequence). This CDR3 spans 13 amino acids. The chain's CDR3 is CASSIGTNNGYTF.

The chain couples TRBV5-1 to TRBJ2-1. The CDR3 contains 12 residues. Germline loops: CDR1 SGHRS, CDR2 YFSETQ. CDR3 protein: CASSPTPNEQFF. The full variable domain, in which reference TRBV5-1 and TRBJ2-1 provide the parts outside the CDR3, is KAGVTQTPRYLIKTRGQQVTLSCSPISGHRSVSWYQQTPGQGLQFLFEYFSETQRNKGNFPGRFSGRQFSNSRSEMNVSTLELGDSALYLCASSPTPNEQFFGPGTRLTVL.

The chain joins TRBV24-1 to TRBJ2-5; TCRdb's assignment of TRBD1 cannot be checked, as there is no DNA. Germline-derived CDR1 and CDR2 are KGHDR and SFDVKD. This CDR3 is 15 amino acids long. The CDR3 sequence is CATSDPGQPQETQYF.

CDR3 protein: CSADRQGSGYGYTF. This chain joins TRBV20-1 and TRBJ1-2; TCRdb reports TRBD1, a call that lacks DNA to check it against. The CDR3 has 14 residues. The germline gives CDR1 DFQATT, CDR2 SNEGSKA (reference sequence).